This TCR beta chain was documented in a study of hypomethylating agent response in myelodysplastic syndrome. Looking at the study overall: Patients with myelodysplastic syndrome were several male and 2 female.

With V trimmed by 4 bases and J by 8 bases, 5 bases remained unmatched. CDR1 and CDR2 from the germline V gene are SGHVS and FQNEAQ. The CDR3 extends over 14 amino acids. Survey resolution used two replicates of about 200 ng, totaling around 400 ng DNA. Profiling relied on immunoSEQ multiplex PCR, and the TCRdb table lists in-frame clones only, not all of them. The table records around 5,100 clones, about 81% of them present only once. The specimen was bone marrow, collected before or after starting hypomethylating agent treatment for myelodysplastic syndrome (not recorded which). The clonotype comes from a human donor with myelodysplastic syndrome. The chain joins TRBV7-8 to TRBJ1-1; 12 bases are a match to TRBD1. DNA for the CDR3: TGTGCCAGCAGCTCGGGACAGGGGGCTATCGAAGCTTTCTTT. Its protein is CASSSGQGAIEAFF.